The 9 T cell receptor beta chains listed next were all sequenced from one sample in a study of T-cell memory formation after mild COVID-19. Each CDR3 protein is one row after TCRdb ran MiXCR on the 5' RACE reads. The table lists 210,000 or so distinct CDR3 sequences, 10% to 13% of them singletons. The sample was PBMCs or a T cell subset sorted from them (not recorded which). Receptors were obtained from a man between 18 and 29 years old who had mild COVID-19 (a few samples of this study predate the infection). Cell type and time point are not known.

This clonotype was seen more than once but under ten times. This chain joins TRBV18 and TRBJ2-5, with D unresolved. The germline V gene has CDR1 KGHSH and CDR2 LQKENI. Trimming took 5 bases from V and 3 from J, leaving 7 bases between them. There are 12 residues in the CDR3. The CDR3 DNA sequence: TGTGCCAGCTCAACGACCGAAGAGACCCAGTACTTC. Translating it yields CASSTTEETQYF.

This clonotype has just a few counts. The chain couples TRBV6-6 to TRBJ2-7; D ambiguous. The germline CDR1 and CDR2 sequences are MNHNY and SVGAGI (reference sequence). V lost 2 bases to trimming and J lost 0 bases, with 11 bases between them. This CDR3 has 15 residues. For the CDR3, the DNA is TGTGCCAGCAGTTACCTCGGTACGAACTCCTACGAGCAGTACGTC. Its protein product is CASSYLGTNSYEQYV.

The J gene is TRBJ1-4, the V gene TRBV5-4, with 7 nucleotides matching TRBD1. With 4 bases clipped from V and 10 bases from J, the junction kept 10 bases outside the gene matches. The CDR3 runs 14 residues. Germline CDR1 reads SGHNT; CDR2 reads YYREEE (reference sequence). The CDR3 DNA reads TGTGCCAGCAGCGCGAAAGGGGGCGAGGGAAAACTGTTTTTT. Residues: CASSAKGGEGKLFF.

The chain has TRBV6-2 or TRBV6-3 and TRBJ2-7; D is undetermined. This CDR3 is 15 amino acids long. With 5 bases removed from V and 4 bases from J, the gap between germline ends came to 18 bases. Germline CDR1 reads MNHEY; CDR2 reads SVGEGT. CDR3 region: CASSPTQLADYEQYV. The CDR3 DNA is TGTGCCAGCAGTCCCACCCAACTGGCAGATTACGAGCAGTACGTC.

This clonotype was seen a few times. CDR3 in DNA: TGCGCCAGCAGGGTGCCGGGCGGGGTGCGGAATGAGCAGTTCTTC. It translates to CASRVPGGVRNEQFF. The V gene is TRBV5-1, the J gene TRBJ2-1; D is perhaps TRBD2 (6 bases). The CDR3 is 15 amino acids. Germline CDR1 and CDR2: SGHRS and YFSETQ. With 5 bases removed from V and 7 bases from J, the gap between germline ends came to 19 bases. The variable domain in full, with the rest retrieved from reference TRBV5-1 and TRBJ2-1, is KAGVTQTPRYLIKTRGQQVTLSCSPISGHRSVSWYQQTPGQGLQFLFEYFSETQRNKGNFPGRFSGRQFSNSRSEMNVSTLELGDSALYLCASRVPGGVRNEQFFGPGTRLTVL.

The V gene is TRBV18, the J gene TRBJ2-5; TRBD1 agrees at 7 bases. The CDR3 runs 16 residues. Germline V gene data show CDR1 as KGHSH and CDR2 as LQKENI. After removal of 2 bases from V and 0 bases from J, the junction contained 6 bases not matched to a gene. Here the CDR3 reads CASSPRDRANQETQYF. The DNA of the CDR3 is TGTGCCAGCTCACCAAGGGACAGAGCTAACCAAGAGACCCAGTACTTC.

The rearrangement links TRBV11-2 to TRBJ2-5; D not certain. The CDR3 length is 15 residues. Germline V gene data show CDR1 as SGHAT and CDR2 as FQNNGV. V was shortened by 1 base and J by 4 bases, with 13 bases between the two germline ends. The CDR3 DNA sequence: TGTGCCAGCAGCTTAGTAGATGGGGTGGGAGAGACCCAGTACTTC. Its protein is CASSLVDGVGETQYF.

This clonotype was observed a handful of times. This chain connects TRBV6-1 to TRBJ1-6; D is ambiguous. Per the germline V gene, CDR1 is MNHNS and CDR2 is SASEGT. The CDR3 totals 13 residues. V lost 0 bases and J lost 7, with 4 bases in between. Here the CDR3 reads CASSEAGNSPLHF. Here the CDR3 DNA reads TGTGCCAGCAGTGAAGCCGGCAATTCACCCCTCCACTTT.

There are a few counts of this clonotype. The chain joins TRBV7-8 to TRBJ2-3; D is perhaps TRBD2 (7 bases). The CDR3 spans 16 residues. The V and J ends lost 1 base and 3 bases respectively, with 14 bases between them. Germline V gives CDR1 SGHVS, CDR2 FQNEAQ. The CDR3 nucleotides read TGTGCCAGCAGCTTAGGGGAGGGGGGGATGACAGATACGCAGTATTTT. As protein: CASSLGEGGMTDTQYF. The full variable domain, its missing parts supplied by reference TRBV7-8 and TRBJ2-3, is GAGVSQSPRYKVAKRGQDVALRCDPISGHVSLFWYQQALGQGPEFLTYFQNEAQLDKSGLPSDRFFAERPEGSVSTLKIQRTQQEDSAVYLCASSLGEGGMTDTQYFGPGTRLTVL.